The entry that follows covers one T cell receptor (beta chain) sequence. These data originate in a study of a mutant IDH1 vaccine in newly diagnosed glioma. Time point meaning: baseline, week 1 (first vaccination visit). The treatment here: pre-vaccination baseline after standard-of-care therapy. Measured with immunoSEQ multiplex PCR; TCRdb has only the in-frame clones, and not every one. Of 68,000 or so clones listed, approximately 85% are singletons. The ends lost 6 bases at V and 2 bases at J; junction bases unmatched: 8. From germline, CDR1 is SNHLY and CDR2 FYNNEI. The CDR3 is 15 amino acids. The TCR originated in a middle-aged man with glioma. The source was PBMCs, collected from a glioma patient treated with radiotherapy, temozolomide or both. The chain carries TRBV2 and TRBJ2-7, with 9 bases aligning to TRBD2. CDR3 DNA sequence: TGTGCCAGCAGGGTGGGGACTAGCCAGACCTACGAGCAGTACTTC. It is translated as CASRVGTSQTYEQYF.